The source of this T cell receptor (beta chain) is a study of T cells in Graves' hyperthyroidism and ophthalmopathy. The study based diagnoses on clinical symptoms, serum thyroxine and TRAb, thyroid ultrasound and orbital computed tomography. Trimming at V came to 7 bases and at J to 0 bases, leaving 7 bases not matched to a gene. The CDR3 has 14 residues. Germline V gene lookup returns CDR1 SGHRS and CDR2 YFSETQ. This clonotype has ten or more counts. Amplification of TCR beta CDR3 regions used RNA as the template. HTBI primers were employed in a first-round RT-PCR of the TCR CDR3. TCRdb re-derived calls from the multiplex PCR reads in MiXCR, one entry per CDR3 protein. The data show 250,000 or so distinct CDR3 sequences, with about 16% seen just once and about 30% held by the top ten.

This TCR was sampled from a woman aged 18-29 years with Graves' ophthalmopathy. This rearrangement joins TRBV5-1 to TRBJ2-7, with TRBD2 matching over 7 bases. Sample: blood. This chain's CDR3 is CASALGLVSYEQYF. CDR3 DNA: TGCGCCAGCGCTCTTGGACTAGTCTCCTACGAGCAGTACTTC.